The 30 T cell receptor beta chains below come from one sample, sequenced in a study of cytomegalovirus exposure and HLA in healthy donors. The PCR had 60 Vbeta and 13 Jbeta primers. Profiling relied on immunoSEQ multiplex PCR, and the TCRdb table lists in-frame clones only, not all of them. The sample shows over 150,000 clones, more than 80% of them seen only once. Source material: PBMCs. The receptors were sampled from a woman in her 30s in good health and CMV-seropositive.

CDR3 region: CATSRDAGNSPLHF. CDR3 DNA sequence: TGTGCCACCAGCAGAGATGCGGGGAATTCACCCCTCCACTTT. V is TRBV15 and J is TRBJ1-6; D gene uncertain. Germline CDR1 is LNHNV and CDR2 is YYDKDF (reference sequence). The CDR3 consists of 14 residues. V was clipped by 0 bases and J by 7 bases, with 7 bases between them.

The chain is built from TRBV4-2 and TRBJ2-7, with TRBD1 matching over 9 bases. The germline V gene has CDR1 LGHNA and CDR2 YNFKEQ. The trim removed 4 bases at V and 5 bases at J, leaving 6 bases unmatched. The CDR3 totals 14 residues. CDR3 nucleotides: TGTGCCAGCAGCCGCGAACAGGGGGCCCACGAGCAGTACTTC. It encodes CASSREQGAHEQYF.

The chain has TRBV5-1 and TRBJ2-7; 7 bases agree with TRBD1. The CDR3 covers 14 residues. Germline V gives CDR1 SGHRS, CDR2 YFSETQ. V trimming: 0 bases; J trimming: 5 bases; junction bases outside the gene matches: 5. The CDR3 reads CASSLGDRTDEQYF. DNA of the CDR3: TGCGCCAGCAGCTTGGGGGACAGAACCGACGAGCAGTACTTC.

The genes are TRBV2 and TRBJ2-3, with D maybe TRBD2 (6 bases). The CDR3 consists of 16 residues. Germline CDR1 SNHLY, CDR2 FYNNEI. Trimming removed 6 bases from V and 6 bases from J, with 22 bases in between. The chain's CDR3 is CASSPLGGRERDTQYF. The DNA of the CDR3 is TGTGCCAGCAGCCCCCTCGGCGGCCGGGAGCGGGATACGCAGTATTTT.

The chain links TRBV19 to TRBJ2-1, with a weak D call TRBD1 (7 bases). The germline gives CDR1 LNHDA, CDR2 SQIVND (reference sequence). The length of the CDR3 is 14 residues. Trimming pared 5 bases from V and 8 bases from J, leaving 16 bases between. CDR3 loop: CASSPPGGRYEQFF. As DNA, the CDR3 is TGTGCCAGTAGTCCTCCAGGGGGGAGGTATGAGCAGTTCTTC.

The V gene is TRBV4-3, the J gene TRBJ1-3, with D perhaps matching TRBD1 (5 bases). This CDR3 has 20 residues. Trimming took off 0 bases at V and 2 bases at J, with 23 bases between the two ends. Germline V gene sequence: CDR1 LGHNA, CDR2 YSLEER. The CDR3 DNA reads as TGCGCCAGCAGCCAAGAGCCCCGAAGACAGTACCTCATTCCTGGAAACACCATATATTTT. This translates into CASSQEPRRQYLIPGNTIYF.

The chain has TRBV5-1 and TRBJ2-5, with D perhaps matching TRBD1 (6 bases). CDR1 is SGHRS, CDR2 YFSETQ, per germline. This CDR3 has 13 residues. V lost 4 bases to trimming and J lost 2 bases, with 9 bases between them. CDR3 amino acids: CASSGRGQETQYF. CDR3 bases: TGCGCCAGCAGCGGCAGGGGTCAAGAGACCCAGTACTTC.

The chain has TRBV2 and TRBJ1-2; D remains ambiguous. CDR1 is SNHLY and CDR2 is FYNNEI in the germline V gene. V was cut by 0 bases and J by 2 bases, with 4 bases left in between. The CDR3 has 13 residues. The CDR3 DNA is TGTGCCAGCAGTGAAGCGCGAAACTATGGCTACACCTTC. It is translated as CASSEARNYGYTF.

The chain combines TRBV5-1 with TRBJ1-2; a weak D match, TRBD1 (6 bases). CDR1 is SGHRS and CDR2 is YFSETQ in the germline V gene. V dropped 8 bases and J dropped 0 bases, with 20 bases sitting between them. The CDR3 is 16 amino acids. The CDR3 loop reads CASIPGGYEANYGYTF. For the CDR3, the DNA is TGCGCCAGTATACCGGGGGGCTACGAAGCTAACTATGGCTACACCTTC.

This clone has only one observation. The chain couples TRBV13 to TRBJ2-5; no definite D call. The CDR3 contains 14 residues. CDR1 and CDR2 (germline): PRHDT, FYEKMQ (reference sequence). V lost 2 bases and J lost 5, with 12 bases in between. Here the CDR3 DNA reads TGTGCCAGCAGCTTAATTAGTAGCAAGGAGACCCAGTACTTC. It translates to CASSLISSKETQYF.

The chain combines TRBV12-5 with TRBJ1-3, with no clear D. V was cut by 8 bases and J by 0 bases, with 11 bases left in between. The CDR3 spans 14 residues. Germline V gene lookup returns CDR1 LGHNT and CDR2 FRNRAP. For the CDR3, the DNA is TGTGCTAGTCAGGCAGTTAGCTCTGGAAACACCATATATTTT. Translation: CASQAVSSGNTIYF.

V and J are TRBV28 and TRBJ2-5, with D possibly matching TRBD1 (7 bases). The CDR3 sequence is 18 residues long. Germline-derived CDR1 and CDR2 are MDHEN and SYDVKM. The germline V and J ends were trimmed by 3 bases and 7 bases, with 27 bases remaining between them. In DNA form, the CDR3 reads TGTGCCAGCAGTTTGGTCCCTTCTCTACAGGGGTACGGGGGGACCCAGTACTTC. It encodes CASSLVPSLQGYGGTQYF. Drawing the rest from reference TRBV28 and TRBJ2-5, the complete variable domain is DVKVTQSSRYLVKRTGEKVFLECVQDMDHENMFWYRQDPGLGLRLIYFSYDVKMKEKGDIPEGYSVSREKKERFSLILESASTNQTSMYLCASSLVPSLQGYGGTQYFGPGTRLLVL.

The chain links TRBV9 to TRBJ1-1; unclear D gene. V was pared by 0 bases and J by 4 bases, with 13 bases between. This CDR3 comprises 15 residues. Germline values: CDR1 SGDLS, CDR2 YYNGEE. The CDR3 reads CASSVGEGRGTEAFF. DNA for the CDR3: TGTGCCAGCAGCGTAGGCGAAGGGCGGGGCACTGAAGCTTTCTTT. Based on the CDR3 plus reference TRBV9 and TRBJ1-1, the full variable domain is DSGVTQTPKHLITATGQRVTLRCSPRSGDLSVYWYQQSLDQGLQFLIQYYNGEERAKGNILERFSAQQFPDLHSELNLSSLELGDSALYFCASSVGEGRGTEAFFGQGTRLTVV.

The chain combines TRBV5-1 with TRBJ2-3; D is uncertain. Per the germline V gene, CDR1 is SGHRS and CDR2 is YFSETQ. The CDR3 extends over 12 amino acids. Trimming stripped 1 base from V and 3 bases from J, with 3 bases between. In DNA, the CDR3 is TGCGCCAGCAGCTTGCTGACAGATACGCAGTATTTT. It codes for CASSLLTDTQYF.

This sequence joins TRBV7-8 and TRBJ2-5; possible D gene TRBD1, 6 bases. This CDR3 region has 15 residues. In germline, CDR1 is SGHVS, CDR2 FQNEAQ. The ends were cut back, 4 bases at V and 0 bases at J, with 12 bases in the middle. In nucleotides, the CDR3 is TGTGCCAGCAGCTCGGGACATCAGTACCAAGAGACCCAGTACTTC. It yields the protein CASSSGHQYQETQYF.

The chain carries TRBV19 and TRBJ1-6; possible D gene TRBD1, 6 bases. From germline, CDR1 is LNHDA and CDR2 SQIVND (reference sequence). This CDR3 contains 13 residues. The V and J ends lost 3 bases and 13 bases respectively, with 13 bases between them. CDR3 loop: CASSIGDKRPLHF. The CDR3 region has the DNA TGTGCCAGTAGTATTGGGGACAAAAGGCCCCTCCACTTT.

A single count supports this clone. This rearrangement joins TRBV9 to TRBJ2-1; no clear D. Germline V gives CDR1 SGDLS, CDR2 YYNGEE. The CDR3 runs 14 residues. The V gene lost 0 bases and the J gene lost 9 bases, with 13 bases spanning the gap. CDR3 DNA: TGTGCCAGCAGCGTAGTTGGCTTTTCCGTTGAGCAGTTCTTC. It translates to CASSVVGFSVEQFF.

The CDR3 spells CASSFGVGEQFF. The CDR3 DNA follows: TGTGCCAGCAGCTTCGGGGTCGGGGAGCAGTTCTTC. The J gene is TRBJ2-1, the V gene TRBV5-4; D is possibly TRBD2 (5 bases). Trimming removed 2 bases at V and 10 bases at J, with 10 bases between. Looked up from germline, CDR1 is SGHNT and CDR2 is YYREEE (reference sequence). The CDR3 is made up of 12 amino acids.

In DNA, the CDR3 is TGTGCCAGCAGCTTAGCCCACGGGGGGACTGAAGCTTTCTTT. It encodes CASSLAHGGTEAFF. The genes are TRBV7-2 and TRBJ1-1, with D perhaps matching TRBD1 (5 bases). V was pared by 0 bases and J by 5 bases, with 10 bases between. CDR1 SGHTA and CDR2 FQGNSA come from the germline V gene. The CDR3 spans 14 residues.

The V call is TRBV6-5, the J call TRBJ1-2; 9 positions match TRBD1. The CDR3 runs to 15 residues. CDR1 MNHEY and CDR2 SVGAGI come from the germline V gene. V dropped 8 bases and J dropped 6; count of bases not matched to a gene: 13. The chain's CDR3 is CASFTNRGRPDGYTF. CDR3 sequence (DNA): TGTGCCAGCTTTACTAACAGGGGGCGCCCGGATGGCTACACCTTC.

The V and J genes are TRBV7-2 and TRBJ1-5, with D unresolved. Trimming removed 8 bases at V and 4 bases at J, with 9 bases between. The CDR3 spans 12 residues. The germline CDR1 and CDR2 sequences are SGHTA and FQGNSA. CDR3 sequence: CASSSGNQPQHF. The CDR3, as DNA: TGTGCCAGCTCGAGCGGAAATCAGCCCCAGCATTTT. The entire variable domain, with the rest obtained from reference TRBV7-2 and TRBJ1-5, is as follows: GAGVSQSPSNKVTEKGKDVELRCDPISGHTALYWYRQSLGQGLEFLIYFQGNSAPDKSGLPSDRFSAERTGGSVSTLTIQRTQQEDSAVYLCASSSGNQPQHFGDGTRLSIL.

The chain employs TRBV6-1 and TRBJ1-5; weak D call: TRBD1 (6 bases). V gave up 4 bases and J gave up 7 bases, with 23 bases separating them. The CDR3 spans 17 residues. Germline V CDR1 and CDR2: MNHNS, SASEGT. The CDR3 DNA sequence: TGTGCCAGCAGTGCCCCCTCGGGACAAAGGAGAGGACAGCCCCAGCATTTT. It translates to CASSAPSGQRRGQPQHF.

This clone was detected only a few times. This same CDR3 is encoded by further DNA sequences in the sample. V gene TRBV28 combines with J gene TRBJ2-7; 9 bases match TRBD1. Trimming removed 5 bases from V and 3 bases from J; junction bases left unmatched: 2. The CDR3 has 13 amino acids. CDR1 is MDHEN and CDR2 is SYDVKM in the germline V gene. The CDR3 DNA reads TGTGCCAGCAGTCCGGGACAGGGCTACGAGCAGTACTTC. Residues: CASSPGQGYEQYF.

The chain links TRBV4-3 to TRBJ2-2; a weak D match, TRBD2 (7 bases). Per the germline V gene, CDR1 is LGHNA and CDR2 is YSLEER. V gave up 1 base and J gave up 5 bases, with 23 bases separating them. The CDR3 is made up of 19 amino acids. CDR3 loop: CASSQAAPGGLGGTGELFF. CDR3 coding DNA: TGCGCCAGCAGCCAAGCCGCCCCCGGGGGGCTCGGTGGGACCGGGGAGCTGTTTTTT.

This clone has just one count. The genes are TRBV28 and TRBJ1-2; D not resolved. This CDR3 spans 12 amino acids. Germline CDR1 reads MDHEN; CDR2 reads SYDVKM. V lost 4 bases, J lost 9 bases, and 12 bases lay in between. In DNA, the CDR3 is TGTGCCAGCAGTTCGGTTTACGACAGCTACACCTTC. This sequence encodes CASSSVYDSYTF.

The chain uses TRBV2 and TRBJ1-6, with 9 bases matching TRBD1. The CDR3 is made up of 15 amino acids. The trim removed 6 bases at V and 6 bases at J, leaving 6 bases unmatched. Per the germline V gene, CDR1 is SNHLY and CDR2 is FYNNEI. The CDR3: CASSRADRGNSPLHF. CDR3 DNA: TGTGCCAGCAGCCGAGCGGACAGGGGTAATTCACCCCTCCACTTT. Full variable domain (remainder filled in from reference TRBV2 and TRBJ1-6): EPEVTQTPSHQVTQMGQEVILRCVPISNHLYFYWYRQILGQKVEFLVSFYNNEISEKSEIFDDQFSVERPDGSNFTLKIRSTKLEDSAMYFCASSRADRGNSPLHFGNGTRLTVT.

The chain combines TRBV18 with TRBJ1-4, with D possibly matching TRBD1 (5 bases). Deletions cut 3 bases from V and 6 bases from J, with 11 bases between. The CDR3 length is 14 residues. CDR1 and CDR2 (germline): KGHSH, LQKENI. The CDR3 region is CASSPQGIYEKLFF. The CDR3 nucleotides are TGTGCCAGCTCACCTCAGGGAATTTATGAAAAACTGTTTTTT.

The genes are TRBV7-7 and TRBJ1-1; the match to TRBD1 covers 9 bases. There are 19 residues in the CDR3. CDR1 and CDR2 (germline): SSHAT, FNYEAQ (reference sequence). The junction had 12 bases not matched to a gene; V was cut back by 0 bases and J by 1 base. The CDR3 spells CASSLAGLQGAKGNTEAFF. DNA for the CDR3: TGTGCCAGCAGCTTAGCGGGGCTACAGGGGGCGAAGGGGAACACTGAAGCTTTCTTT.

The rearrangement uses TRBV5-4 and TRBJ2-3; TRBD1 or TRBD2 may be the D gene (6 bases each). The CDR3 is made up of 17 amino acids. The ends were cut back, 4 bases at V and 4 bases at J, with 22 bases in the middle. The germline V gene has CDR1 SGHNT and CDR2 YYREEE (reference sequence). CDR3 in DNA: TGTGCCAGCAGCCTGGGGGGTGGCAGGGGTCTGGCAGATACGCAGTATTTT. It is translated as CASSLGGGRGLADTQYF.

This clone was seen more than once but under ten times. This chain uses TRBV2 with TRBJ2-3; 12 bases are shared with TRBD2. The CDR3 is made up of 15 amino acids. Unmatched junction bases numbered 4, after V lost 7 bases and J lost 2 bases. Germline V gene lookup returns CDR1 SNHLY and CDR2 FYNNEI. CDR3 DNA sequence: TGTGCCAGCAAAAGGACTAGCGGGGACACAGATACGCAGTATTTT. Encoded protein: CASKRTSGDTDTQYF. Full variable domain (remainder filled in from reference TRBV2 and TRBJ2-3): EPEVTQTPSHQVTQMGQEVILRCVPISNHLYFYWYRQILGQKVEFLVSFYNNEISEKSEIFDDQFSVERPDGSNFTLKIRSTKLEDSAMYFCASKRTSGDTDTQYFGPGTRLTVL.